This record concerns one T cell receptor (beta chain) sequence. This entry belongs to a study of T cells in Graves' hyperthyroidism and ophthalmopathy. Exclusion criteria comprised uncontrolled infection, other autoimmune disease, pregnancy or lactation. This CDR3 region has 13 residues. Germline loops: CDR1 MNHNS, CDR2 SASEGT. Trimming removed 7 bases from V and 2 bases from J; junction bases left unmatched: 2. Amplified regions were TCR beta CDR3 sequences from RNA transcripts. The HTBI primer set was used in a first-round RT-PCR of the TCR CDR3. From the multiplex PCR reads, TCRdb called clonotypes with MiXCR, one entry per CDR3 protein. The sample contains about 270,000 distinct CDR3 sequences, almost 25% of which appear only once.

What was sequenced was blood. The chain joins TRBV6-1 to TRBJ1-2, with 9 bases that match TRBD1. The receptor's source is a woman aged 40 to 49 with Graves' ophthalmopathy. The CDR3 nucleotides are TGTGCCAGCATACAGGGGGCGAACTATGGCTACACCTTC. It encodes CASIQGANYGYTF.